The source of this T cell receptor beta chain is a study of T cell changes during pregnancy in multiple sclerosis. Some clones are missing from TCRdb's copy, which holds only in-frame ones; the method was immunoSEQ multiplex PCR. The data contain 30,000 to 40,000 clones, 80% to 95% of them seen just once; the ten biggest clones take up 0.3% to 0.45%. Germline V CDR1 and CDR2: SGHAT, FQDESV (reference sequence). V dropped 2 bases and J dropped 9; count of bases not matched to a gene: 3. The CDR3 totals 15 residues. The sample consisted of CD4+ T cells from peripheral blood mononuclear cells, taken in the third trimester of pregnancy. V and J are TRBV11-1 and TRBJ2-1, with 14 bases identical to TRBD2. The clonotype was recovered from a female donor in good health, enrolled as a control in a pregnancy study. As DNA, the CDR3 is TGTGCCAGCAGCTTATTGACTAGCGGGGGGGGTGAGCAGTTCTTC. This translates into CASSLLTSGGGEQFF.